These T cell receptor beta chains were read from a single sample in a study of T cells expressing NK-cell markers. TCRdb derives one entry per CDR3 protein from the 5' RACE reads, leaving out DNA. The specimen's table records 350,000 to 500,000 distinct CDR3 sequences. What was sequenced was blood T cells: a sorted CD56 or NKG2C T cell subset, CD4+ or CD8+ T cells, or bulk PBMC T cells (not recorded which). These TCRs come from a woman between 18 and 75 years old in good health. The CDR3 runs from the conserved cysteine through the conserved F or W. Each record gives: J gene, CDR3 length, V gene, CDR3 protein.

>TRBJ2-1|18|TRBV29-1
CSVERGLAGARSYNEQFF
>TRBJ2-6|15|TRBV7-2
CASSHGQSGANVLTF
>TRBJ1-1|16|TRBV6-5
CASSYSKDTGNTEAFF
>TRBJ2-6|18|TRBV7-8
CASSQHRVPLAGANVLTF
>TRBJ2-1|16|TRBV5-1
CASSLAPSGDYNEQFF
>TRBJ2-5|13|TRBV6-2/TRBV6-3
CASKPDPRETQYF
>TRBJ2-1|16|TRBV20-1
CSATDFERGVNNEQFF
>TRBJ2-1|13|TRBV7-9
CASSLARETEQFF
>TRBJ2-5|15|TRBV7-6
CASSSSALAGETQYF
>TRBJ2-1|15|TRBV4-3
CASSQDLKGAQEQFF
>TRBJ2-1|13|TRBV4-1
CASSQGSGNEQFF
>TRBJ2-3|15|TRBV20-1
CSARSGATSTDTQYF
>TRBJ2-3|13|TRBV24-1
CATRGAATDTQYF
>TRBJ2-1|16|TRBV7-7
CASSMTAGPTYNEQFF
>TRBJ2-4|16|TRBV4-3
CASSQVVKDTRNIQYF
>TRBJ2-7|12|TRBV14
CASSQDLAEQYF
>TRBJ2-1|15|TRBV15
CATSAGLLAYNEQFF
>TRBJ2-1|14|TRBV5-1
CASSLDDRYNEQFF
>TRBJ1-1|15|TRBV19
CASSHGTARITEAFF
>TRBJ2-3|12|TRBV11-2
CASSLFGDTQYF
>TRBJ2-1|15|TRBV12-3/TRBV12-4
CASSPGTSAANEQFF
>TRBJ1-2|14|TRBV4-3
CASSQVGLIYGYTF
>TRBJ2-1|16|TRBV24-1
CATSDLPSGRDNEQFF
>TRBJ1-2|18|TRBV12-3/TRBV12-4
CASSLARMDRAPDYGYTF
>TRBJ2-2|16|TRBV13
CASSLLDRANTGELFF
>TRBJ2-4|20|TRBV9
CASSVGLQGLEVGAKNIQYF
>TRBJ2-1|13|TRBV6-1
CATAGTVDNEQFF
>TRBJ2-1|14|TRBV12-3/TRBV12-4
CASTRDRGYNEQFF
>TRBJ2-1|12|TRBV12-3/TRBV12-4
CASSPGSNEQFF